This T cell receptor (beta chain) was identified during a study of blood T cell repertoires in COVID-19. On the study more broadly: In each case, the material was cDNA or gDNA derived from T cells, B-cell-depleted T cells, or PBMCs.

As originally analysed: From reference gene primer amplification, estimates of nucleated cell counts were derived. The method was immunoSEQ multiplex PCR; TCRdb's version includes in-frame clones alone and lacks a portion of them. V, J and clone size are those of that table, while D and trimming were read from the DNA. Of roughly 290,000 clones in the sample, 90% are singletons; the top ten hold 1.7%. The CDR3 contains 13 residues. Germline assignment: CDR1 SGHTA and CDR2 FQGNSA. V gave up 6 bases and J gave up 0 bases, with 3 bases separating them. Recruitment covered fewer than 25 US areas and drew participants whose ages spanned roughly 18 to 100 years. Assignment of participants to cohorts was predicated upon participant-reported clinical history.

This TCR was recovered from a woman younger than 35 with acute COVID-19. Material for sequencing was PBMCs or T cells enriched from blood (not recorded which). The V and J genes are TRBV7-2 and TRBJ1-6; D is uncertain. The CDR3 DNA reads TGTGCCAGCAGTATCTCCTATAATTCACCCCTCCACTTT. This sequence encodes CASSISYNSPLHF.